These 6 T cell receptor beta chains originate from one sample sequenced in a study of T cell responses to AZD1222 COVID-19 vaccine. Method: immunoSEQ multiplex PCR; TCRdb's copy keeps in-frame clones and lacks some. The sample holds some 88,000 clones; around nine tenths are singletons and the top ten take roughly 5%. The sequencing used peripheral blood, collected 28 days after the second AZD1222 dose. The receptors derive from an adult who received the AZD1222 COVID-19 vaccine.

The chain employs TRBV18 and TRBJ1-1, with D unresolved. The CDR3 contains 13 residues. The V and J ends lost 2 bases and 1 base respectively, with 5 bases between them. Germline V gives CDR1 KGHSH, CDR2 LQKENI. CDR3 coding DNA: TGTGCCAGCTCACCAATCGGGAACACTGAAGCTTTCTTT. It encodes CASSPIGNTEAFF.

The rearrangement uses TRBV19 and TRBJ1-1, with 11 bases lining up with TRBD1. This CDR3 comprises 19 residues. Germline values: CDR1 LNHDA, CDR2 SQIVND (reference sequence). With 5 bases clipped from V and 1 base from J, the junction kept 15 bases outside the gene matches. The CDR3 is CASSSLLSGTGGPNTEAFF. CDR3 in DNA: TGTGCCAGTAGTTCCCTCCTCTCCGGGACAGGGGGACCGAACACTGAAGCTTTCTTT. Looking up the rest from reference TRBV19 and TRBJ1-1 gives the full variable domain: DGGITQSPKYLFRKEGQNVTLSCEQNLNHDAMYWYRQDPGQGLRLIYYSQIVNDFQKGDIAEGYSVSREKKESFPLTVTSAQKNPTAFYLCASSSLLSGTGGPNTEAFFGQGTRLTVV.

CDR3 bases: TGTGCCAGCAGCCCAGACAGAAGCTACGAGCAGTACTTC. Protein: CASSPDRSYEQYF. The V call is TRBV11-2, the J call TRBJ2-7; TRBD1 is a possible D gene (5 bases). Trimming cost V 5 bases and J 3 bases, with 11 bases left between them. Germline V gene sequence: CDR1 SGHAT, CDR2 FQNNGV. CDR3 length: 13 residues.

V gene TRBV10-3 combines with J gene TRBJ1-1; D call uncertain. This CDR3 is built from 14 residues. Per germline, CDR1 ENHRY and CDR2 SYGVKD. The V gene lost 5 bases and the J gene lost 0 bases, with 10 bases spanning the gap. CDR3 in amino acids: CAISFRNMNTEAFF. The CDR3 DNA reads as TGTGCCATCAGTTTCCGGAACATGAACACTGAAGCTTTCTTT.

The chain employs TRBV18 and TRBJ1-1; TRBD1 is a possible D gene (5 bases). V was cut by 1 base and J by 2 bases, with 8 bases left in between. CDR3 size: 14 residues. Germline loops: CDR1 KGHSH, CDR2 LQKENI. The CDR3 here is CASSPRGDNTEAFF. DNA of the CDR3: TGTGCCAGCTCACCACGAGGGGATAACACTGAAGCTTTCTTT.

This clone was detected once. This chain connects TRBV28 to TRBJ1-5, with 7 positions matching TRBD1. The CDR3 sequence is 16 residues long. The trim removed 4 bases at V and 0 bases at J, leaving 6 bases unmatched. Germline assignment: CDR1 MDHEN and CDR2 SYDVKM. CDR3 sequence: CASSSGQLYSNQPQHF. CDR3 nucleotide sequence: TGTGCCAGCAGTTCGGGACAGCTTTATAGCAATCAGCCCCAGCATTTT.